This TCR beta chain emerged from a study of blood T cells in healthy people across ages. Whole-study context: About one barcoded beta molecule per two T cells was captured by template switching.

V trimming: 8 bases; J trimming: 6 bases; junction bases outside the gene matches: 12. The CDR3 loop spans 15 amino acids. The germline V gene encodes CDR1 SNHLY and CDR2 FYNNEI. Study-wide results and limits: In long-lived donors, naive CD4+ cell counts and diversity exceeded those of aged donors.

The second PCR ran 7 to 11 cycles with a sample-barcoded 5' primer and J-beta primers. TCRdb re-called the 5' RACE reads with MiXCR, one entry per CDR3 protein. The repertoire includes hundreds of thousands of distinct CDR3 sequences, roughly 25% of them detected once, and 9.4% sits in the top ten. Details on this clonotype: What it binds is not known.

This sample was shared with a second study, whose subject was T cells of mothers and their children. From that paper: Extraction yielded RNA that went, in full, into cDNA synthesis at around 1.4 ug per 15 ul.

The chain carries TRBV2 and TRBJ2-1, with 8 bases lining up with TRBD2. This TCR was sampled from a boy between 5 and 17 years old in good health. Source material: blood. This CDR3 reads CASPPGTRLINEQFF. The CDR3, as DNA: TGTGCCAGCCCCCCCGGGACTAGATTGATCAATGAGCAGTTCTTC.